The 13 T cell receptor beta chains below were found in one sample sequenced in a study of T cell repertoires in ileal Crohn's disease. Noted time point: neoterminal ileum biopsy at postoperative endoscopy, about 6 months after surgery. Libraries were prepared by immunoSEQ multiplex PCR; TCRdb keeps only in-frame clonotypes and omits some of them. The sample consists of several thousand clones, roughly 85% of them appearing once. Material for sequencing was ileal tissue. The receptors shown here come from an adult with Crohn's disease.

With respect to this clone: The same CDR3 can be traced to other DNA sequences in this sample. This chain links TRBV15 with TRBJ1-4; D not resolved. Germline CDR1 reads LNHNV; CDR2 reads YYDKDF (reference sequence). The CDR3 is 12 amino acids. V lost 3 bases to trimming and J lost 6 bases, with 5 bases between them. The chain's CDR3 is CATSRADEKLFF. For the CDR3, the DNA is TGTGCCACCAGCAGGGCCGATGAAAAACTGTTTTTT.

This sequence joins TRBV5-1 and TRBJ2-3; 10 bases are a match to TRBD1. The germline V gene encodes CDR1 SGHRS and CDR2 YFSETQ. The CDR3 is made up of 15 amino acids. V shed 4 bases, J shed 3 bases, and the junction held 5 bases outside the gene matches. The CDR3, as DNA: TGCGCCAGCAGCATAGCGGACAGGGGGACAGATACGCAGTATTTT. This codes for CASSIADRGTDTQYF.

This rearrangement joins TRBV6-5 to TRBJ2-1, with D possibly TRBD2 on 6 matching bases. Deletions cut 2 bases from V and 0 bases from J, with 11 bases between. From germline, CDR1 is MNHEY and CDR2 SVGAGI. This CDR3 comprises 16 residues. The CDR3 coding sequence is TGTGCCAGCAGTTACGGGGGACTCTTCTCCTACAATGAGCAGTTCTTC. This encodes CASSYGGLFSYNEQFF.

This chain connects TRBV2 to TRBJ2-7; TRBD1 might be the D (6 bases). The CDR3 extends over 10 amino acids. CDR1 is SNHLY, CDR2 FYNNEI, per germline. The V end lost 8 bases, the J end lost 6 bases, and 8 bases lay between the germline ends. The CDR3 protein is CASAGVEQYF. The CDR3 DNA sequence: TGTGCCAGCGCAGGGGTCGAGCAGTACTTC.

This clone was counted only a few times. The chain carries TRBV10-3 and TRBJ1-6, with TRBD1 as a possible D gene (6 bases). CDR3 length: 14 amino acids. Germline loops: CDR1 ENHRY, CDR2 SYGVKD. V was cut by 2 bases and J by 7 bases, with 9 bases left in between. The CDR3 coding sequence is TGTGCCATCAGTGAGAGGACAGCGAATTCACCCCTCCACTTT. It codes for CAISERTANSPLHF.

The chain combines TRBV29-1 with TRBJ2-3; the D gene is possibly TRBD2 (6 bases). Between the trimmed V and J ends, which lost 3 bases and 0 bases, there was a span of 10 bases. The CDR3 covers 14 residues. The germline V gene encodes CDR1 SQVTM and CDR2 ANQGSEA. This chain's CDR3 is CSVDAGPSTDTQYF. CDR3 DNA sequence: TGCAGCGTTGATGCGGGACCTAGCACAGATACGCAGTATTTT.

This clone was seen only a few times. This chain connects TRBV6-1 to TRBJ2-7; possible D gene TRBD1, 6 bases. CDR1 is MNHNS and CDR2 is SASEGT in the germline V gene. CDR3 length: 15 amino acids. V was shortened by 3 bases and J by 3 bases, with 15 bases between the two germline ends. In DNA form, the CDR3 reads TGTGCCAGCAGTGAGAGCCCTCAACAGGGCTACGAGCAGTACTTC. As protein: CASSESPQQGYEQYF.

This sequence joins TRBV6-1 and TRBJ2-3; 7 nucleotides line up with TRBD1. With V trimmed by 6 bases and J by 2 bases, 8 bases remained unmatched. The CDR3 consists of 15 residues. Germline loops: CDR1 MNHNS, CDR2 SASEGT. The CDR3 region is CASSWTGPATDTQYF. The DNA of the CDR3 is TGTGCCAGCAGCTGGACAGGTCCTGCCACAGATACGCAGTATTTT.

This CDR3 is CASSTVKPQHF. CDR3 bases: TGTGCCAGCAGCACGGTAAAGCCCCAGCATTTT. This chain uses TRBV21-1 with TRBJ1-5. TRBV21-1 is a listed pseudogene. This CDR3 region has 11 residues.

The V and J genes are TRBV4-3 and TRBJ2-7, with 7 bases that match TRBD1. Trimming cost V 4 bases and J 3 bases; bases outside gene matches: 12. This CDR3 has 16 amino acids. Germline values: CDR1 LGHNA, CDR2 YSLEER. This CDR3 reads CASSPNSDRAHYEQYF. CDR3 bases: TGCGCCAGCAGCCCTAATTCTGACAGGGCGCACTACGAGCAGTACTTC.

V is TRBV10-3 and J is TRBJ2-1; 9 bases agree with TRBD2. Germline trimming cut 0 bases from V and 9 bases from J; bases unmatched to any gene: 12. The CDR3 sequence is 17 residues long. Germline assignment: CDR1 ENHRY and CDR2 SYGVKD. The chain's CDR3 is CAISESSGGPVNGEQFF. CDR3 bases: TGTGCCATCAGTGAGTCGAGCGGGGGGCCCGTAAACGGTGAGCAGTTCTTC.

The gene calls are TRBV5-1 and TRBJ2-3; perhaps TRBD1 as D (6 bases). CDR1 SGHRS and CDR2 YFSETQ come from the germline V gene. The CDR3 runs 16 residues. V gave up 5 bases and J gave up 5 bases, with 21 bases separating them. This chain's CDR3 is CASRIRGYTHRDTQYF. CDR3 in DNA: TGCGCCAGCAGGATAAGGGGGTATACCCATCGAGATACGCAGTATTTT.

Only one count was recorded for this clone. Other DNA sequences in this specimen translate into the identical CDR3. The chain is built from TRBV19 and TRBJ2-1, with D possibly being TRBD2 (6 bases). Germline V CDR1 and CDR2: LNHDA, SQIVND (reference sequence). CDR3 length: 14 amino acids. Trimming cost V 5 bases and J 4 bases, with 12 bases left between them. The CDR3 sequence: CASSRRDQYNEQFF. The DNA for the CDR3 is TGTGCCAGTAGTCGGCGGGACCAATACAATGAGCAGTTCTTC.